The 16 T cell receptor beta chains in this list originate from one sample, sequenced in a study of T cell responses to AZD1222 COVID-19 vaccine (TCRdb year 2021). The library was prepared using the immunoSEQ multiplex PCR assay. This is the immuneACCESS table as TCRdb keeps it, with only in-frame sequences that have V and J called. A part of the clones is gone; compared with another copy, unresolved V genes explain less than half, and the rest is unexplained. For this sample the table gives around 99,000 clones, of which over 85% were detected only once. The ten biggest clones cover 9.5% to 15% of the sample. The time point tag for this specimen amounts to: baseline before first vaccination. Sample: peripheral blood, taken on day 0 of AZD1222 vaccination. Source of these receptors: an adult in good health.

The chain combines TRBV20-1 with TRBJ2-3, with a tentative D call TRBD2 (6 bases). Germline V gene sequence: CDR1 DFQATT, CDR2 SNEGSKA (reference sequence). There are 9 residues in the CDR3. The CDR3 sequence is CRGGDTQYF. The CDR3 nucleotides read TGCAGGGGGGGTGATACGCAGTATTTT.

The chain couples TRBV10-3 to TRBJ2-5; the match to TRBD1 covers 7 bases. Per the germline V gene, CDR1 is ENHRY and CDR2 is SYGVKD. CDR3 length: 14 amino acids. The V and J ends lost 3 bases and 5 bases, in that order; junction bases with no gene match: 6. CDR3 sequence reads: CAISEPGGMETQYF. The CDR3, as DNA: TGTGCCATCAGTGAACCAGGGGGTATGGAGACCCAGTACTTC.

The J gene is TRBJ1-2, the V gene TRBV27, with 8 bases identical to TRBD1. CDR3 length: 15 amino acids. The germline gives CDR1 MNHEY, CDR2 SMNVEV (reference sequence). Trimming cost V 6 bases and J 3 bases; bases outside gene matches: 9. CDR3 residues: CASSDKRQGYYGYTF. CDR3 sequence (DNA): TGTGCCAGCAGCGATAAACGACAGGGGTACTATGGCTACACCTTC.

This chain joins TRBV6-5 and TRBJ2-5; D might be TRBD1 (5 bases). Germline V gene data show CDR1 as MNHEY and CDR2 as SVGAGI. The CDR3 extends over 14 amino acids. V was cut by 6 bases and J by 5 bases, with 16 bases left in between. This chain's CDR3 is CASRSGFASETQYF. In DNA form, the CDR3 reads TGTGCCAGCAGATCAGGGTTCGCCTCGGAGACCCAGTACTTC.

J is TRBJ1-3 and V is TRBV7-6, with unresolved D. The CDR3 covers 16 residues. Trimming stripped 6 bases from V and 4 bases from J, with 19 bases between. Germline V gene data show CDR1 as SGHVS and CDR2 as FNYEAQ. The DNA of the CDR3 is TGTGCCAGCAGACCCTTGGAAGGGAATGAAGGAAACACCATATATTTT. This gives the protein CASRPLEGNEGNTIYF.

The chain has TRBV27 and TRBJ2-1; 8 bases agree with TRBD2. Germline values: CDR1 MNHEY, CDR2 SMNVEV (reference sequence). J lost 6 bases, V lost 5 bases, and 12 bases had no gene match. This CDR3 has 16 amino acids. The CDR3, as DNA: TGTGCCAGCAGTCCCCCGGGACTAGTTGTCGGCAATGAGCAGTTCTTC. This gives the protein CASSPPGLVVGNEQFF.

V usage is TRBV4-2 and J usage is TRBJ2-2; 10 nucleotides line up with TRBD2. CDR1 and CDR2 from the germline V gene are LGHNA and YNFKEQ. The V gene end was trimmed by 5 bases and the J gene end by 4 bases; junction bases not matched to a gene: 7. The length of the CDR3 is 16 residues. The DNA of the CDR3 is TGTGCCAGCAGCAGCATGCCTAGCGGGGGCACCGGGGAGCTGTTTTTT. Its translation: CASSSMPSGGTGELFF.

The gene calls are TRBV5-1 and TRBJ1-3, with D uncertain. Germline V CDR1 and CDR2: SGHRS, YFSETQ. This CDR3 region has 13 residues. Trimming took off 0 bases at V and 9 bases at J, with 10 bases between the two ends. The CDR3 nucleotides read TGCGCCAGCAGCTTGGACCCTGAAGCCACCATATATTTT. Residues: CASSLDPEATIYF.

The CDR3 DNA is TGTGCCAGCAGCCATTTCGCAGGGATCTATGGCTACACCTTC. It translates to CASSHFAGIYGYTF. V usage is TRBV3-1 (or the pseudogene TRBV3-2) and J usage is TRBJ1-2; possibly TRBD1 for D (5 bases). Trimming cost V 3 bases and J 4 bases, with 12 bases left between them. This CDR3 is built from 14 residues. Germline V gene sequence: CDR1 LGHDT, CDR2 YNNKEL (reference sequence).

The genes are TRBV4-3 and TRBJ2-1, with TRBD1 matching over 7 bases. This CDR3 is built from 15 residues. The germline gives CDR1 LGHNA, CDR2 YSLEER. The J segment lost 3 bases and the V segment lost 3 bases, leaving 5 bases of the junction unmatched. The CDR3 reads CASSQDRTGYNEQFF. The DNA for the CDR3 is TGCGCCAGCAGCCAGGATAGGACAGGCTACAATGAGCAGTTCTTC.

The rearrangement links TRBV21-1 to TRBJ2-7; the table's D gene call, TRBD2, was not cross checked with the DNA. TRBV21-1 is reported as a pseudogene. This CDR3 comprises 17 residues. The DNA of the CDR3 is TGTGCCAGCAGCAAAGTTGGAGTTCGGCTATCGTCCTACGAGCAGTACTTC. Amino acid sequence: CASSKVGVRLSSYEQYF.

The chain joins TRBV7-2 to TRBJ1-6; no firm D call. Germline V gene data show CDR1 as SGHTA and CDR2 as FQGNSA. The CDR3 runs to 17 residues. Trimming pared 1 base from V and 0 bases from J, leaving 10 bases between. CDR3 sequence reads: CASSLDSSSSYNSPLHF. CDR3 nucleotides: TGTGCCAGCAGCTTAGATTCGAGTAGCTCCTATAATTCACCCCTCCACTTT.

The rearrangement links TRBV7-2 to TRBJ1-4; no reliable D call. Germline V gene lookup returns CDR1 SGHTA and CDR2 FQGNSA. The germline V and J ends were trimmed by 1 base and 7 bases, with 10 bases remaining between them. The CDR3 totals 14 residues. The CDR3 DNA reads TGTGCCAGCAGCTTAGTAGCCGGTGGTGAAAAACTGTTTTTT. This sequence encodes CASSLVAGGEKLFF.

The chain combines TRBV19 with TRBJ1-1; tentative D call: TRBD1 (5 bases). The ends were cut back, 7 bases at V and 4 bases at J, with 16 bases in the middle. CDR3 length: 14 residues. Germline V CDR1 and CDR2: LNHDA, SQIVND (reference sequence). As DNA, the CDR3 is TGTGCCAGTACCGAGGGACGGGATGTCACTGAAGCTTTCTTT. The encoded protein is CASTEGRDVTEAFF.

This clone has only one observation. J is TRBJ1-1 and V is TRBV10-3; D gene unclear. Germline loops: CDR1 ENHRY, CDR2 SYGVKD. V lost 3 bases and J lost 6, with 11 bases in between. The CDR3 contains 13 residues. This chain's CDR3 is CAISDQSLSEAFF. The CDR3 nucleotides read TGTGCCATCAGTGACCAAAGTCTTTCTGAAGCTTTCTTT.

This chain connects TRBV6-5 to TRBJ2-1; D is unclear. V was pared by 4 bases and J by 6 bases, with 4 bases between. The CDR3 runs to 11 residues. Germline V gene data show CDR1 as MNHEY and CDR2 as SVGAGI. CDR3 nucleotide sequence: TGTGCCAGCAGTTCACCCAATGAGCAGTTCTTC. Translation: CASSSPNEQFF.